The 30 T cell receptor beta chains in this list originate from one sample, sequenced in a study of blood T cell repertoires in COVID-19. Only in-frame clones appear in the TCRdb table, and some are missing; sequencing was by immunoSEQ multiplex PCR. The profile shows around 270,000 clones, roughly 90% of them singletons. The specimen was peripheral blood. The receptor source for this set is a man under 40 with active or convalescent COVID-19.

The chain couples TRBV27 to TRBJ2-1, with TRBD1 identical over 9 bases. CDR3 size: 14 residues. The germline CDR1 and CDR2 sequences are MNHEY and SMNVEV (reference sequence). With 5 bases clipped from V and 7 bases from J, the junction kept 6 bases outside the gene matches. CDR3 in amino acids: CASSLDRGANEQFF. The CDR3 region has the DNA TGTGCCAGCAGTCTGGACAGGGGCGCAAATGAGCAGTTCTTC.

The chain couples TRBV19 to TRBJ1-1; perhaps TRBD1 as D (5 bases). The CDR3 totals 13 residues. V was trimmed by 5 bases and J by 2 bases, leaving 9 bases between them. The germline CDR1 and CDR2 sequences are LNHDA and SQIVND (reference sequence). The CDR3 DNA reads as TGTGCCAGTAGTCCGACAGTAAACACTGAAGCTTTCTTT. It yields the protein CASSPTVNTEAFF.

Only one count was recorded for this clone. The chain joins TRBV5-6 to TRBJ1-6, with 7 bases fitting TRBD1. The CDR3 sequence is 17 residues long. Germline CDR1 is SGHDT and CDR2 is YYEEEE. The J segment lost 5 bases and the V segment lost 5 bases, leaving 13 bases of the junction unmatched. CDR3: CASRDNNRGLNNSPLHF. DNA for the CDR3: TGTGCCAGCAGGGACAATAACAGGGGTTTGAATAATTCACCCCTCCACTTT. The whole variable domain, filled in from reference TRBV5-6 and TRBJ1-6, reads DAGVTQSPTHLIKTRGQQVTLRCSPKSGHDTVSWYQQALGQGPQFIFQYYEEEERQRGNFPDRFSGHQFPNYSSELNVNALLLGDSALYLCASRDNNRGLNNSPLHFGNGTRLTVT.

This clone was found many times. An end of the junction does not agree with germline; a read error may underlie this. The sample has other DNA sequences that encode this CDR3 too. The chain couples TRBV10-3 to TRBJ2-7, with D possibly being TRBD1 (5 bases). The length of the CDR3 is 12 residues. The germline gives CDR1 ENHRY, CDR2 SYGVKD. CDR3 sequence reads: CATSGQGYEQYF. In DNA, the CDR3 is TGTGCCACCAGTGGCCAGGGCTACGAGCAGTACTTC.

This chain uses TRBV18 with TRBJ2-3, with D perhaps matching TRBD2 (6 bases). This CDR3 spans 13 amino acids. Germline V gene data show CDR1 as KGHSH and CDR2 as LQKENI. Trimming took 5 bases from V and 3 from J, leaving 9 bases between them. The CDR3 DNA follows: TGTGCCAGCTCAGGACTAATGACAGATACGCAGTATTTT. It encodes CASSGLMTDTQYF.

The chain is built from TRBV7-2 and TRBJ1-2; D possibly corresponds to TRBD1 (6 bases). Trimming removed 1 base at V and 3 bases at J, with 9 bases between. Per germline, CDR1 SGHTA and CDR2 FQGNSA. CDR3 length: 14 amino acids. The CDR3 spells CASSLEAGDYGYTF. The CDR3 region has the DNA TGTGCCAGCAGCTTAGAAGCAGGGGACTATGGCTACACCTTC.

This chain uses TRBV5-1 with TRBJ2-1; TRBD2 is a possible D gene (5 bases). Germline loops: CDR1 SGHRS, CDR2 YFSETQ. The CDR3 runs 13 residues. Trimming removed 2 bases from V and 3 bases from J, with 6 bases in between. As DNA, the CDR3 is TGCGCCAGCAGCTTCCGGGACTACAATGAGCAGTTCTTC. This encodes CASSFRDYNEQFF.

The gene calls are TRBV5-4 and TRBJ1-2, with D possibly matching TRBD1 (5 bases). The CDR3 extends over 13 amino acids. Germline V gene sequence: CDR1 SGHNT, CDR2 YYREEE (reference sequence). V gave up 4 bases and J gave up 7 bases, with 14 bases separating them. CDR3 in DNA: TGTGCCAGCAGCCTCACAGGTTCTGGTGGCTACACCTTC. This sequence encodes CASSLTGSGGYTF.

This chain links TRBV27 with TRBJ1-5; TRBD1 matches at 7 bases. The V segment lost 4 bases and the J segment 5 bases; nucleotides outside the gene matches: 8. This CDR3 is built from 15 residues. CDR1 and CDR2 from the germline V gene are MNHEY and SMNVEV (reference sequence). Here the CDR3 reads CASSSQGERHQPQHF. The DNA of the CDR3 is TGTGCCAGCAGTTCCCAGGGGGAGAGGCATCAGCCCCAGCATTTT.

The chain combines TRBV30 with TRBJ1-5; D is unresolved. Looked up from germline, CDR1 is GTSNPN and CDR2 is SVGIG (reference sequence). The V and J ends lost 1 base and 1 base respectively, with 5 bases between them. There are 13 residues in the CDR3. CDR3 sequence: CAWSERSNQPQHF. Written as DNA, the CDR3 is TGTGCCTGGAGTGAGAGAAGCAATCAGCCCCAGCATTTT. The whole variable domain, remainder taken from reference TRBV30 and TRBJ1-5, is SQTIHQWPATLVQPVGSPLSLECTVEGTSNPNLYWYRQAAGRGLQLLFYSVGIGQISSEVPQNLSASRPQDRQFILSSKKLLLSDSGFYLCAWSERSNQPQHFGDGTRLSIL.

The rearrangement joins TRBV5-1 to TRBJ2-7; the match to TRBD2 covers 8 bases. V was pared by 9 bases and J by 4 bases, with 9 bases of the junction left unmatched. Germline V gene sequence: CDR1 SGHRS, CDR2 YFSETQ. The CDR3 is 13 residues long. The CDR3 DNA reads TGCGCCAAGCCACGCGGGGGGCTTTACGAGCAGTACTTC. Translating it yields CAKPRGGLYEQYF.

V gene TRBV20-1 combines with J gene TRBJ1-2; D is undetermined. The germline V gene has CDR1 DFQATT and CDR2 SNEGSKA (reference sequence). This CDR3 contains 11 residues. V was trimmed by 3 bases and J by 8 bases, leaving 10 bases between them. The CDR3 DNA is TGCAGTGCTAGTCCCCGAGGCGGCTACACCTTC. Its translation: CSASPRGGYTF.

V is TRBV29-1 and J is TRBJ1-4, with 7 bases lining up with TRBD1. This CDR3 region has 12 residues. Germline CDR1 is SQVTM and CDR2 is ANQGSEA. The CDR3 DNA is TGCAGTTCGAAGGGGCCAGGGGGAGAACTGTTTTTT. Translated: CSSKGPGGELFF.

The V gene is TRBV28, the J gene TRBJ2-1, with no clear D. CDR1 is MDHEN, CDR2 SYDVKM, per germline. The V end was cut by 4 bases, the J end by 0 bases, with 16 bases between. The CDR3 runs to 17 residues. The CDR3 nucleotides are TGTGCCAGCAGTTCGACCTTCGCGGTGAGCTCCTACAATGAGCAGTTCTTC. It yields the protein CASSSTFAVSSYNEQFF. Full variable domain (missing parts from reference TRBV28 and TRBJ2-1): DVKVTQSSRYLVKRTGEKVFLECVQDMDHENMFWYRQDPGLGLRLIYFSYDVKMKEKGDIPEGYSVSREKKERFSLILESASTNQTSMYLCASSSTFAVSSYNEQFFGPGTRLTVL.

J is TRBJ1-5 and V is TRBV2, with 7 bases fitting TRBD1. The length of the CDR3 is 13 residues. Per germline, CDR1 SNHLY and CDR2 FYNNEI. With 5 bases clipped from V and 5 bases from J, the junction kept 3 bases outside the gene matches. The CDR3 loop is CASSWDRDQPQHF. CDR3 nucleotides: TGTGCCAGCAGTTGGGACAGAGATCAGCCCCAGCATTTT.

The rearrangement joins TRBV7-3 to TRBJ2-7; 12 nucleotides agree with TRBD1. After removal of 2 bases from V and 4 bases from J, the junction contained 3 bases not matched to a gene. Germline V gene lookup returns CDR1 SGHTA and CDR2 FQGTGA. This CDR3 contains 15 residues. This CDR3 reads CASSLGTGGWYEQYF. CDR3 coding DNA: TGTGCCAGCAGCTTAGGGACAGGGGGCTGGTACGAGCAGTACTTC.

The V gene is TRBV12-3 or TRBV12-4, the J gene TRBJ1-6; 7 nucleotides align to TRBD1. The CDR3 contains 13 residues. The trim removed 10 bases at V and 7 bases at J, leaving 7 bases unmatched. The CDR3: CATRQGRNSPLHF. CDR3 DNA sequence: TGTGCCACTAGACAGGGCCGAAATTCACCCCTCCACTTT.

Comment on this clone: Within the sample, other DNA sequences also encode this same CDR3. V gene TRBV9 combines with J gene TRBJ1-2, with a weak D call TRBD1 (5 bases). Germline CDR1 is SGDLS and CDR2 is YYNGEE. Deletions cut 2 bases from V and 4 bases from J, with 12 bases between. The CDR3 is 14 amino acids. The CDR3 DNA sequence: TGTGCCAGCAGCGTGGACCGGGGGGGCTATGGCTACACCTTC. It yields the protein CASSVDRGGYGYTF.

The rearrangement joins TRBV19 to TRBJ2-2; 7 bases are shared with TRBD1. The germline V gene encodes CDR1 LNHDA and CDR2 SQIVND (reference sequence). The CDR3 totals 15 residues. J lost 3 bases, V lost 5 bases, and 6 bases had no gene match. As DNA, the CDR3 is TGTGCCAGTAGTGAGGGACAGAGATACACCGGGGAGCTGTTTTTT. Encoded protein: CASSEGQRYTGELFF.

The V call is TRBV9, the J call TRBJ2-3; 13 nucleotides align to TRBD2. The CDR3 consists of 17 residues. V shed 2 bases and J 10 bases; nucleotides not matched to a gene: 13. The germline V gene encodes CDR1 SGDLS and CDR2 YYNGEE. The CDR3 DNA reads TGTGCCAGCAGCGTTGGGACTAGCGGGACTACACAGATACCGCAGTATTTT. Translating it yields CASSVGTSGTTQIPQYF.

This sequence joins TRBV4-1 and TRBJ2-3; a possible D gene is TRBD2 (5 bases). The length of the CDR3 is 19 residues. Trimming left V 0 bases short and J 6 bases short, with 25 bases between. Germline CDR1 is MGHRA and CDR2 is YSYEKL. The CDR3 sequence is CASSQEVGLTDYPSDTQYF. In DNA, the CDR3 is TGCGCCAGCAGCCAAGAGGTTGGGCTGACTGACTACCCCTCCGATACGCAGTATTTT.

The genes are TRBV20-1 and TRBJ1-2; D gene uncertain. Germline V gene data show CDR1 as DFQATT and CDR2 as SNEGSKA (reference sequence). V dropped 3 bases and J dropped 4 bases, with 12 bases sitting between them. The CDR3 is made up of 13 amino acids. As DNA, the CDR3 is TGCAGTGCTAGTATTCCAGGAGGCTATGGCTACACCTTC. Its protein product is CSASIPGGYGYTF.

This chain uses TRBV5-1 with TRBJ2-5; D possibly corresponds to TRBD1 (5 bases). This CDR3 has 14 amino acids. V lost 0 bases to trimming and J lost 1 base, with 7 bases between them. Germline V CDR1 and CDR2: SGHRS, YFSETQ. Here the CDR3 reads CASSLGQLQETQYF. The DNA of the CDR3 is TGCGCCAGCAGCTTGGGACAGCTCCAAGAGACCCAGTACTTC.

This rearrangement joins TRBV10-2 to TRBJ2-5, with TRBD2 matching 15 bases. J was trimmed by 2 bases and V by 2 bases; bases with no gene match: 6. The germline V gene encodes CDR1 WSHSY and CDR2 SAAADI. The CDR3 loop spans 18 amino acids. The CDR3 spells CASSEGLAGGPGQETQYF. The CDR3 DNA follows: TGCGCCAGCAGTGAGGGACTAGCGGGGGGGCCCGGGCAAGAGACCCAGTACTTC.

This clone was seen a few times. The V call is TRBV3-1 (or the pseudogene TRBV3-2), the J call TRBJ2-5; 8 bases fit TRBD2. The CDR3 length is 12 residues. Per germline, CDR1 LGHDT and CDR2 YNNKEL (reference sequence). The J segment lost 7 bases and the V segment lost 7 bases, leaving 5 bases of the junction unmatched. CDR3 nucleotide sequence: TGTGCCAGCACCACTCGGGGGGGGACCCAGTACTTC. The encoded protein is CASTTRGGTQYF.

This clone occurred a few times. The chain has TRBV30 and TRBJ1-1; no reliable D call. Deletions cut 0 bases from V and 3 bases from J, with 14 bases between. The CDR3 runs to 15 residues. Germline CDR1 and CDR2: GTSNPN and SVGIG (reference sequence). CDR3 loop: CAWSVQSGWDTEAFF. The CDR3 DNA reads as TGTGCCTGGAGTGTTCAGTCAGGTTGGGACACTGAAGCTTTCTTT.

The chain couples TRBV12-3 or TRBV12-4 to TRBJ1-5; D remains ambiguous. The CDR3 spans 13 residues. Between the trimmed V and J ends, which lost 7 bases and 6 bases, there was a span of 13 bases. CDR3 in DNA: TGTGCCAGCACCGAGGAGGGATTTCAGCCCCAGCATTTT. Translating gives CASTEEGFQPQHF.

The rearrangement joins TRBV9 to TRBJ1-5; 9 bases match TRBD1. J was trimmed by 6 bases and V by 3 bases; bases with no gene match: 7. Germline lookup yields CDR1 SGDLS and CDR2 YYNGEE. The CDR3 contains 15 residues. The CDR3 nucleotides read TGTGCCAGCAGCGCGGGACAGGGCTGGAGTCAGCCCCAGCATTTT. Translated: CASSAGQGWSQPQHF.

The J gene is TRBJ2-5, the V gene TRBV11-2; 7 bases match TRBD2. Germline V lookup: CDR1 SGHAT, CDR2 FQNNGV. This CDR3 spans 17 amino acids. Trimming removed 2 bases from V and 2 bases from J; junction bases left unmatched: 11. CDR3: CASSLWTSLESQETQYF. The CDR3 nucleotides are TGTGCCAGCAGCTTATGGACTAGTTTGGAATCACAAGAGACCCAGTACTTC.

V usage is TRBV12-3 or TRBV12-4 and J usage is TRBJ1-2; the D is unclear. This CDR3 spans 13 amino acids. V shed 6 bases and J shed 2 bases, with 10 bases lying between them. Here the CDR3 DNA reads TGTGCCAGCAGCTCTACGTCGAACTATGGCTACACCTTC. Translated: CASSSTSNYGYTF.